This is a list of T cell receptor beta chains from one sample in a study of blood T cells in healthy people across ages. TCRdb recomputed calls from the 5' RACE reads with MiXCR, one row per CDR3 protein. The sample has more than 650,000 distinct CDR3 sequences, roughly 53% seen once. Sequencing input: blood. The source of these receptors is a man older than 75 in good health. Both conserved end residues are part of each CDR3.

V,J,CDR3
TRBV29-1,TRBJ1-1,CSVVPQNTEAFF
TRBV11-1,TRBJ1-4,CASTSGRNEKLFF
TRBV24-1,TRBJ1-1,CATRGDSNTEAFF
TRBV12-3/TRBV12-4,TRBJ2-1,CASSWGGRVNEQFF
TRBV7-2,TRBJ2-1,CASSPSLAASYNEQFF
TRBV12-3/TRBV12-4,TRBJ1-1,CASSFAGILVEAFF
TRBV28,TRBJ1-1,CASSLMGGGTEAFF
TRBV2,TRBJ1-1,CASTERGTPNTEAFF
TRBV7-2,TRBJ2-1,CASSSSGGASYNEQFF
TRBV28,TRBJ2-3,CASSLSGPGGTDTQYF
TRBV6-5,TRBJ1-6,CASTDYNSPLHF
TRBV5-1,TRBJ2-1,CASKFSGRKENEQFF
TRBV2,TRBJ2-6,CARASPKAAGANVLTF
TRBV6-2/TRBV6-3,TRBJ1-2,CASSSSTDKRDTGYGYTF
TRBV5-1,TRBJ2-5,CASSLLLSGETQYF
TRBV20-1,TRBJ2-3,CSASGTSGTDTQYF
TRBV5-1,TRBJ2-3,CASSLEAVVDTQYF
TRBV2,TRBJ2-3,CASSFRPDTQYF
TRBV5-1,TRBJ2-1,CASSLIGTGGSFNNEQFF
TRBV27,TRBJ2-7,CASSFDGRNPYEQYF
TRBV6-2/TRBV6-3,TRBJ2-7,CASSRGGESYEQYF
TRBV5-6,TRBJ2-6,CASTLTGGSGANVLTF
TRBV11-1,TRBJ2-1,CASSLHNPSGYNEQFF
TRBV29-1,TRBJ2-1,CSVRGQRSSYNEQFF
TRBV5-1,TRBJ2-1,CASSLVTSGTYNEQFF
TRBV12-3/TRBV12-4,TRBJ2-7,CASRPDRGGTYEQYF
TRBV5-1,TRBJ2-7,CASSLQGGINEQYF
TRBV20-1,TRBJ2-3,CSADGPLRDTQYF
TRBV6-2/TRBV6-3,TRBJ2-1,CASSLRRAINEQFF
TRBV12-3/TRBV12-4,TRBJ2-5,CASSPTRLAGGGEQYF
TRBV6-2/TRBV6-3,TRBJ2-3,CASRASADTQYF
TRBV15,TRBJ2-7,CATSRAPYYEQYF
TRBV7-9,TRBJ2-4,CASSFRLAGDLAKNIQYF
TRBV7-9,TRBJ1-2,CASSSSGGVLNGYTF
TRBV25-1,TRBJ2-3,CASSDQGVGDRYAYF
TRBV7-6,TRBJ1-1,CASSPEVDTRNTEAFF
TRBV20-1,TRBJ2-7,CSARGSGEQYF
TRBV28,NA,CASLAGNIQYF
TRBV7-3,TRBJ2-3,CASSPPGDRDTQYF
TRBV7-2,TRBJ1-2,CASSLPLGGLGVGGAGGYTF
TRBV7-2,TRBJ1-2,CASSLYGGGCTF
TRBV11-2,TRBJ2-7,CASTLSYEQYF
TRBV29-1,TRBJ1-2,CSVEVAGLWSYTF
TRBV4-2,TRBJ1-2,CASSQVETGNSGYTF
TRBV7-3,TRBJ2-2,CASSLIAGVGTGELFF
TRBV7-2,TRBJ2-1,CASSLGPLSYNEQFF
TRBV29-1,TRBJ2-7,CSVAPVDSEQYF
TRBV20-1,TRBJ2-7,CSASSSGGYEQYF
TRBV15,TRBJ1-2,CATSRGRNEGLPNYGYTF
TRBV20-1,TRBJ2-1,CSARAWLAGGNEQFF
TRBV2,TRBJ2-3,CASRYGGLTEADTQYF
TRBV5-1,TRBJ2-1,CASSTTSGYEQFF
TRBV12-3/TRBV12-4,TRBJ2-3,CASSSTSGRSRYAYF
TRBV7-9,TRBJ1-5,CASSLSTGVGQPQHF
TRBV28,TRBJ2-7,CATSGRSYEQYF